These T cell receptor beta chains were read from a single sample in a study of blood T cells in healthy people across ages. TCRdb analysed the 5' RACE reads with MiXCR anew, one entry per CDR3 protein. The table shows 650,000 to 800,000 distinct CDR3 sequences, with under 45% occurring only once. The source material was blood. The receptors were gathered from a man aged 60 to 75 in good health. Both conserved end residues are part of each CDR3. The D gene is left open where the match is weak. Where a row states a size, it is once, few, many or the class of an expanded clone; other rows omit it.

size | J | V | D | CDR3 | DNA
. | TRBJ2-1 | TRBV10-3 | . | CAISESKGDVGSYNEQFF | TGTGCCATCAGTGAGTCCAAGGGGGACGTTGGCTCCTACAATGAGCAGTTCTTC
. | TRBJ2-3 | TRBV6-2/TRBV6-3 | . | CASSDHLPADTQYF | TGTGCCAGCAGTGACCATCTCCCAGCGGATACGCAGTATTTT
once | TRBJ1-2 | TRBV6-6 | . | CASSNQGDYGYTF | TGTGCCAGCAGTAACCAGGGTGACTATGGCTACACCTTC
few | TRBJ1-2 | TRBV6-6 | TRBD1 | CASSSSFGQGAAYGYTF | TGTGCCAGCAGCTCATCCTTCGGACAGGGGGCTGCCTATGGCTACACCTTC
few | TRBJ1-1 | TRBV6-1 | . | CASVFPLITEAFF | TGTGCCAGCGTTTTTCCGTTAATAACTGAAGCTTTCTTT
. | TRBJ2-5 | TRBV7-9 | TRBD1 | CASSTPTGAQETQYF | TGTGCCAGCAGCACGCCTACAGGGGCCCAAGAGACCCAGTACTTC
. | TRBJ1-3 | TRBV10-3 | . | CAIRAVTHSGNTIYF | TGTGCCATCAGGGCCGTAACACACTCTGGAAACACCATATATTTT
once | TRBJ2-3 | TRBV12-3/TRBV12-4 | TRBD2 | CASSFKDGGTDTQYF | TGTGCCAGCAGTTTTAAGGACGGGGGGACAGATACGCAGTATTTT
. | TRBJ1-6 | TRBV21-1 | . | CARRPQGANSPLHF | TGTGCCAGACGCCCACAGGGGGCCAATTCACCCCTCCACTTT
. | TRBJ1-4 | TRBV28 | . | CASSSPGANEKLFF | TGTGCCAGCAGTTCGCCGGGGGCTAATGAAAAACTGTTTTTT
few | TRBJ2-7 | TRBV5-1 | . | CASSQGEAYEQYF | TGCGCCAGCAGCCAAGGAGAGGCCTACGAGCAGTACTTC
. | TRBJ2-3 | TRBV5-1 | . | CASSLWGSETDTQYF | TGCGCCAGCAGCTTGTGGGGGTCAGAGACAGATACGCAGTATTTT
few | TRBJ1-5 | TRBV4-3 | TRBD1 | CASSQGTGAHQPQHF | TGCGCCAGCAGCCAAGGGACAGGGGCCCATCAGCCCCAGCATTTT
. | TRBJ2-3 | TRBV6-2/TRBV6-3 | . | CASSYLTGPQQYF | TGTGCCAGCAGTTACCTAACGGGCCCACAGCAGTATTTT
few | TRBJ2-4 | TRBV7-2 | . | CASSGLGGASKNIQYF | TGTGCCAGCAGCGGCTTGGGGGGGGCAAGCAAAAACATTCAGTACTTC
. | TRBJ2-1 | TRBV7-9 | . | CASSSPESVQFF | TGTGCCAGCAGCTCGCCCGAAAGCGTGCAGTTCTTC
few | TRBJ2-1 | TRBV27 | . | CASKDRASYNEQFF | TGTGCCAGCAAGGACCGAGCGTCATACAATGAGCAGTTCTTC
few | TRBJ2-7 | TRBV20-1 | . | CSAREGGATYEQYF | TGCAGTGCTAGAGAAGGCGGGGCGACCTACGAGCAGTACTTC
. | TRBJ1-5 | TRBV6-2/TRBV6-3 | TRBD1 | CASTGQGGNRNQPQHF | TGTGCCAGCACTGGACAGGGAGGTAATCGCAATCAGCCCCAGCATTTT
. | TRBJ2-6 | TRBV11-2 | . | CASSLGGPSGANVLTF | TGTGCCAGCAGCTTAGGGGGGCCCTCTGGGGCCAACGTCCTGACTTTC
. | TRBJ2-4 | TRBV9 | TRBD2 | CASSVGGGAKNIQYF | TGTGCCAGCAGCGTAGGGGGGGGAGCCAAAAACATTCAGTACTTC
few | TRBJ2-5 | TRBV5-8 | . | CATQTGLGPKETQYF | TGTGCCACCCAGACGGGGCTAGGACCGAAAGAGACCCAGTACTTC
few | TRBJ2-5 | TRBV6-2/TRBV6-3 | . | CASSGQLNPGTQYF | TGTGCCAGCAGCGGACAGCTAAACCCAGGAACCCAGTACTTC
once | TRBJ2-4 | TRBV20-1 | TRBD1 | CSAYQTGGSKNIQYF | TGCAGTGCTTACCAGACAGGGGGCTCCAAAAACATTCAGTACTTC
. | TRBJ2-5 | TRBV12-3/TRBV12-4 | . | CASSLVLSNEQYF | TGTGCCAGCAGTTTAGTTTTGAGCAATGAGCAGTACTTC
. | TRBJ2-1 | TRBV7-2 | . | CASSPDTMRLGKFF | TGTGCCAGCAGCCCAGATACTATGCGGCTAGGGAAGTTCTTC
. | TRBJ2-7 | TRBV7-2 | . | CARSPADQPWVSYEQYF | TGTGCCCGCAGCCCTGCGGACCAACCCTGGGTCTCCTACGAGCAGTACTTC
. | TRBJ2-4 | TRBV6-2/TRBV6-3 | . | CASSYSGENIQYF | TGTGCCAGCAGTTACTCAGGGGAAAACATTCAGTACTTC